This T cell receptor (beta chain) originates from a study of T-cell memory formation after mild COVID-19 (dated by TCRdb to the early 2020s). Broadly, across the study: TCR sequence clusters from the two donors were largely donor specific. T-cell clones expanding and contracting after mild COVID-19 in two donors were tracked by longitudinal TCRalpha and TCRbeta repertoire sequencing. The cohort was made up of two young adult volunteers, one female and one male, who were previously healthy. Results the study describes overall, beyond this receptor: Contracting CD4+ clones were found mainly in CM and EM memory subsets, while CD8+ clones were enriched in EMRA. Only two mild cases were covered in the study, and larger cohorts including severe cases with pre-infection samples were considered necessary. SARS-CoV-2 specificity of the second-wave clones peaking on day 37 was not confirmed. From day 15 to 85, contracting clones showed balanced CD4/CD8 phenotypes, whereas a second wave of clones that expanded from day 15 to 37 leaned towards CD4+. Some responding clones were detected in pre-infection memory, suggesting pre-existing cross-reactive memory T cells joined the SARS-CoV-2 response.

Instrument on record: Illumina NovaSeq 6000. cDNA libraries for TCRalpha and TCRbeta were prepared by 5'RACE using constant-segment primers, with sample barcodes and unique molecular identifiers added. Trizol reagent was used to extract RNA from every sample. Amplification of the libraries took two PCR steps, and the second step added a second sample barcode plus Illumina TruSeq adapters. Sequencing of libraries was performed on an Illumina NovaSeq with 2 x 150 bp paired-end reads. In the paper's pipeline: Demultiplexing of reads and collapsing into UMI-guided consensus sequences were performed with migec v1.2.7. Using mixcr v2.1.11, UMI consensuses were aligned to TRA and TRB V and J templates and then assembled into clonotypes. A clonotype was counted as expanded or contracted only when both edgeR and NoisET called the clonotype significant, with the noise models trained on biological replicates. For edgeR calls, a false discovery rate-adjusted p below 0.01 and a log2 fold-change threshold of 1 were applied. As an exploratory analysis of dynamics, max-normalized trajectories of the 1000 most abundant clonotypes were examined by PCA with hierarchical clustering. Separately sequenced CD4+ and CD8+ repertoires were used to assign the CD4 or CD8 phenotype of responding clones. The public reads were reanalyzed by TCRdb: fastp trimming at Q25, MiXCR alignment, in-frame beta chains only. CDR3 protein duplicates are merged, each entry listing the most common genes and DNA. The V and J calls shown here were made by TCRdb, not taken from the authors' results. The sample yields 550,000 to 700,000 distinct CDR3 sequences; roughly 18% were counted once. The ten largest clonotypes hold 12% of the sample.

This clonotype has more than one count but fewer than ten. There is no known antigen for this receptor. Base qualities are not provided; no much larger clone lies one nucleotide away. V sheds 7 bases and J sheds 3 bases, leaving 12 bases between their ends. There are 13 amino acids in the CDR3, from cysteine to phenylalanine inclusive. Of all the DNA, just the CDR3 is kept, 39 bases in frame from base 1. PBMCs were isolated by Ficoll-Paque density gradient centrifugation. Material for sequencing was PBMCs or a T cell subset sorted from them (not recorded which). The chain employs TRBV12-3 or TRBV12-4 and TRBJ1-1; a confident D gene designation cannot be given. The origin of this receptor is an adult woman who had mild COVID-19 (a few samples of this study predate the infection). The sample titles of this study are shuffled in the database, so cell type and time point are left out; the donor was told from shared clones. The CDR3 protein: CASTRTVDTEAFF. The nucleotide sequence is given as TGTGCCAGCACCCGGACTGTGGACACTGAAGCTTTCTTT.